This entry features one T cell receptor (beta chain) sequence. Trimming pared 4 bases from V and 6 bases from J, leaving 33 bases between. In germline, CDR1 is SGHTA, CDR2 FQGTGA. This CDR3 region has 20 residues. The authors' processing: Amplification with reference gene primers provided the estimates of nucleated cell counts. Only in-frame clones appear in the TCRdb table, and some are missing; sequencing was by immunoSEQ multiplex PCR. V and J calls and clone size are copied from that table; D and trimming were computed from the DNA. The sample includes 210,000 or so clones, almost 90% of them seen just once. This sample is drawn from a study of blood T cell repertoires in COVID-19.

V usage is TRBV7-3 and J usage is TRBJ1-2, with D maybe TRBD1 (5 bases). The sequencing sample was made of peripheral blood. The receptor was derived from a woman in her sixties or seventies with acute or convalescent COVID-19. The CDR3 coding sequence is TGTGCCAGCAGCTCCAACAATCTACGCCCCCCAGGGTTTAGGGAGGATGGCTACACCTTC. This codes for CASSSNNLRPPGFREDGYTF.